These T cell receptor beta chains were read from a single sample in a study of T-cell reconstitution after alpha-beta-depleted transplantation in children. TCRdb independently ran MiXCR on the PCR reads; one entry per CDR3 protein. Found here are 500,000 or so distinct CDR3 sequences, 32% of them singletons; the top ten hold under 3%. The material was PBMCs from the stem cell graft donor, obtained from the stem cell graft. These receptors were obtained from a human donor who donated a stem cell graft to a child with aplastic anemia. The CDR3 runs from the conserved cysteine through the conserved F or W. Each record gives: V gene, clone size, D gene, J gene, CDR3 DNA, CDR3 protein. A D gene is named only where the DNA matches it firmly. Clone sizes are given selectively: once, few, many, or a class where the clone is expanded.

TRBV15	-	-	TRBJ2-2	TGTGCCACCAGCAGAGGAGGAGACCACACCGGGGAGCTGTTTTTT	CATSRGGDHTGELFF
TRBV11-3	few	TRBD1	TRBJ2-5	TGTGCCAGCAGAAGGCGTCAGGGGGCAGAGGAGACCCAGTACTTC	CASRRRQGAEETQYF
TRBV20-1	few	TRBD1	TRBJ1-2	TGCAGTGCTAGACCTGGGACAGCCCGGCCCTGGGGCTACACCTTC	CSARPGTARPWGYTF
TRBV27	few	TRBD1	TRBJ2-7	TGTGCCAGCATGAGGACAGGGGGCAACGAGCAGTACTTC	CASMRTGGNEQYF
TRBV5-6	-	-	TRBJ2-7	TGTGCCAGCAGCTGGGGAAACAGGGAGGTCTACGAGCAGTACTTC	CASSWGNREVYEQYF
TRBV5-1	few	-	TRBJ1-6	TGCGCCAGCAGATATGGCCAGGGAGACGGTTCACCCCTCCACTTT	CASRYGQGDGSPLHF
TRBV20-1	few	TRBD2	TRBJ2-2	TGCAGTGCAAGCGCCGGACTAGCGGGACATACCGGGGAGCTGTTTTTT	CSASAGLAGHTGELFF
TRBV29-1	-	TRBD1	TRBJ2-7	TGCAGCGTCACAGGGGTGGGGTACCGTACGAGCTCCTACGAGCAGTACTTC	CSVTGVGYRTSSYEQYF
TRBV6-1	-	-	TRBJ2-7	TGTGCCAGCAGTGGCCGGGAAAAAAACACCTACGAGCAGTACTTC	CASSGREKNTYEQYF
TRBV19	-	-	TRBJ2-5	TGTGCCAGTAGTATTGGTGGGGCGGGGTATCAAGAGACCCAGTACTTC	CASSIGGAGYQETQYF
TRBV7-9	-	TRBD1	TRBJ1-4	TGTGCCAGCAGCAGGACAGGGGGAGAAAAACTGTTTTTT	CASSRTGGEKLFF
TRBV19	once	TRBD1	TRBJ1-2	TGTGCCAGTATTCCCGGGACAGGGAGTAACTATGGCTACACCTTC	CASIPGTGSNYGYTF
TRBV29-1	many	-	TRBJ1-1	TGCAGCGTTATAGGGACGGCAGAACGGAACACTGAAGCTTTCTTT	CSVIGTAERNTEAFF
TRBV15	-	-	TRBJ2-2	TGTGCCACCAGCAGGGTCAGACGGAACACCGGGGAGCTGTTTTTT	CATSRVRRNTGELFF
TRBV12-3/TRBV12-4	-	-	TRBJ1-5	TGTGCCAGCAGTTTTAGGTTTGGACAGCCCCAGCATTTT	CASSFRFGQPQHF
TRBV29-1	-	TRBD1	TRBJ2-3	TGCAGCGCACCGGGACAGGGGGCAGATACGCAGTATTTT	CSAPGQGADTQYF
TRBV6-5	-	TRBD2	TRBJ2-3	TGTGCCAGCAGTTACGAGTTGACTAGCGGGAGTGTAGATACGCAGTATTTT	CASSYELTSGSVDTQYF
TRBV29-1	-	-	TRBJ2-7	TGCAGCGTTGAAGGGACGGGGGAGCAGTACTTC	CSVEGTGEQYF
TRBV29-1	-	-	TRBJ2-2	TGCAGCGTTGATAAGAACACCGGGGAGCTGTTTTTT	CSVDKNTGELFF
TRBV5-1	-	TRBD1	TRBJ2-2	TGCGCCAGCAGCCAGGACAGGGTGCGGAACACCGGGGAGCTGTTTTTT	CASSQDRVRNTGELFF
TRBV7-9	few	TRBD2	TRBJ2-2	TGTGCCAGCAGCGGGGACTACTCAAAGAACACCGGGGAGCTGTTTTTT	CASSGDYSKNTGELFF
TRBV15	few	-	TRBJ2-2	TGTGCCACCAGCAGAGAAGAGGGGGGGCCGAACACCGGGGAGCTGTTTTTT	CATSREEGGPNTGELFF